These T cell receptor beta chains were read from a single sample in a study of blood T cell repertoires in COVID-19. Sequencing used immunoSEQ multiplex PCR; TCRdb keeps in-frame clones, though not all of them. The sample records under 85,000 clones, around 83% being singletons. The specimen sequenced was peripheral blood. All receptors come from an elderly man with acute or convalescent COVID-19. The conserved cysteine and the conserved F or W are not part of the CDR3 here.

V	J	CDR3
TRBV5-4	TRBJ2-5	ASSLGPGPGEETQY
TRBV7-3	TRBJ1-2	ASSFNRGDGYT
TRBV28	TRBJ2-5	ASSPPPKWREETQY
TRBV29-1	TRBJ2-7	SVGGTGAHEQY
TRBV10-1	TRBJ2-3	ASSAEGRSDTQY
TRBV28	TRBJ1-2	ASSSSTGGWGYT
TRBV6-4	TRBJ1-1	ASSSTGLNTEAF
TRBV19	TRBJ2-7	ASSTPRRGVNDEQY
TRBV28	TRBJ2-5	ASSPRGALRQETQY
TRBV5-6	TRBJ2-3	ASSLVSLTDTQY
TRBV6-5	TRBJ1-2	ASSPTGIGSTGYT
TRBV18	TRBJ1-2	ASHSSRDTAGYT
TRBV28	TRBJ1-2	ASSPTGTGYGNYGYT
TRBV18	TRBJ2-4	ASSPPEQENIQY
TRBV27	TRBJ1-1	ASSLSLYRGQPEAF